This T cell receptor beta chain was observed in a study of monozygotic twins with inflammatory bowel disease. TCRdb reprocessed the 5' RACE reads and reports one entry per CDR3 protein, with no DNA. The sample has about 330,000 distinct CDR3 sequences. Blood was collected, approximately 2.5 ml per donor. The sample taken for sequencing was blood. This receptor was obtained from a human donor with ulcerative colitis or Crohn's disease, or a healthy co-twin of an affected twin (not recorded which).

CDR3 residues: CSARVGRRSYNEQFF. This rearrangement joins TRBV20-1 to TRBJ2-1. Germline CDR1 reads DFQATT; CDR2 reads SNEGSKA (reference sequence). The CDR3 loop spans 15 amino acids.